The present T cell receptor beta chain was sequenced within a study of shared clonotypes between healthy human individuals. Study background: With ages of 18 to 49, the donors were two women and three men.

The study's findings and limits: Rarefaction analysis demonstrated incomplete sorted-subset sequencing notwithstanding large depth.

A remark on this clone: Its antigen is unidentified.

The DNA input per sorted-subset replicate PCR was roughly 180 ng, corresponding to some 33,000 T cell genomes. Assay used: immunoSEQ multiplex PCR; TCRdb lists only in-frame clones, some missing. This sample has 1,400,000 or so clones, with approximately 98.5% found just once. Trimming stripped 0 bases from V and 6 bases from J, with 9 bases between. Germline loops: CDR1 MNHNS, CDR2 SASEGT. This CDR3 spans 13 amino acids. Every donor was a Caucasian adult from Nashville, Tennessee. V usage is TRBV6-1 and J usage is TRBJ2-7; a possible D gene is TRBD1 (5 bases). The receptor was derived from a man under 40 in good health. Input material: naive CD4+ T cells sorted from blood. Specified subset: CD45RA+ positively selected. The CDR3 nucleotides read TGTGCCAGCAGTGAAGCAGGGGCAGTCGAGCAGTACTTC. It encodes CASSEAGAVEQYF.